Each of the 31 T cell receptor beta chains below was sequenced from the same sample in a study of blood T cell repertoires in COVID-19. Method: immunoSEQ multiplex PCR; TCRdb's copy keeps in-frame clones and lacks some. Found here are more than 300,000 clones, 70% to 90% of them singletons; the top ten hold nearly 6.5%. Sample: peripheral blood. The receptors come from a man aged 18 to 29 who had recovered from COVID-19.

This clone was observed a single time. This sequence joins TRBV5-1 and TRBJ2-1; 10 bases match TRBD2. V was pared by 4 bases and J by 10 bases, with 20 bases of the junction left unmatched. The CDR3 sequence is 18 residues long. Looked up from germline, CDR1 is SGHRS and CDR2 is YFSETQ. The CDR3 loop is CASSTGGASGRIGPEQFF. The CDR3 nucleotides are TGCGCCAGCAGCACAGGGGGGGCTAGCGGGAGAATAGGCCCCGAGCAGTTCTTC.

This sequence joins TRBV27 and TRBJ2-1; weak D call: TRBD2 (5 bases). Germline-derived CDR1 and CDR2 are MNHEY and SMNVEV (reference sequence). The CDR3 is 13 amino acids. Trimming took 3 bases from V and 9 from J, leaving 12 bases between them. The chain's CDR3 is CASSLTSGIEQFF. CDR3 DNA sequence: TGTGCCAGCAGTTTGACTTCGGGGATTGAGCAGTTCTTC.

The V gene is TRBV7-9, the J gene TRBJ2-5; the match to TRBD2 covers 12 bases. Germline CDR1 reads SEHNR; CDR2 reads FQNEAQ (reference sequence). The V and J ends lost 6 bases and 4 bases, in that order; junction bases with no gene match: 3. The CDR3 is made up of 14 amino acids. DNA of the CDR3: TGTGCCAGCAGAGGGACTAGCGGGTTAGAGACCCAGTACTTC. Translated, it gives CASRGTSGLETQYF. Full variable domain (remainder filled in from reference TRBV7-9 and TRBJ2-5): DTGVSQNPRHKITKRGQNVTFRCDPISEHNRLYWYRQTLGQGPEFLTYFQNEAQLEKSRLLSDRFSAERPKGSFSTLEIQRTEQGDSAMYLCASRGTSGLETQYFGPGTRLLVL.

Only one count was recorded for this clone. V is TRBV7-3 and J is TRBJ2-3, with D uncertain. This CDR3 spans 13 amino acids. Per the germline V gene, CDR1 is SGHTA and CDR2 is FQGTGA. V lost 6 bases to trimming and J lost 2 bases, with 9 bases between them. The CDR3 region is CASRNRSTDTQYF. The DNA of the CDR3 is TGTGCCAGCAGAAATCGTTCCACAGATACGCAGTATTTT.

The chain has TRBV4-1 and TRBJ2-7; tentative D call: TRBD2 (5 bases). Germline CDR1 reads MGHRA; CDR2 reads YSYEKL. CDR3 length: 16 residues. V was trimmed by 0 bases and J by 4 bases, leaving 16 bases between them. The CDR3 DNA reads TGCGCCAGCAGCCAAGATCGTACCAGACGAGGGTACGAGCAGTACTTC. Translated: CASSQDRTRRGYEQYF.

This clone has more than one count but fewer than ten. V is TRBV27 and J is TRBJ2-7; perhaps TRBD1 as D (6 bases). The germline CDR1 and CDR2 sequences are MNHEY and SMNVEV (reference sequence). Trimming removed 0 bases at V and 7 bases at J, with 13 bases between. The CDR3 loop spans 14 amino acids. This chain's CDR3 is CASSLSGSQGEQYF. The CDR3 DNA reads TGTGCCAGCAGTTTATCGGGGAGTCAGGGGGAGCAGTACTTC.

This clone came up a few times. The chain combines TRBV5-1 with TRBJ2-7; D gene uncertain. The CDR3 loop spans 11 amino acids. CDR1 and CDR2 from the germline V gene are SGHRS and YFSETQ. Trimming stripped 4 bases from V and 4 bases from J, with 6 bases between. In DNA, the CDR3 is TGCGCCAGCAGCGCAGGATACGAGCAGTACTTC. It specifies CASSAGYEQYF. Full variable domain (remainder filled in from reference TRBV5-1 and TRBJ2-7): KAGVTQTPRYLIKTRGQQVTLSCSPISGHRSVSWYQQTPGQGLQFLFEYFSETQRNKGNFPGRFSGRQFSNSRSEMNVSTLELGDSALYLCASSAGYEQYFGPGTRLTVT.

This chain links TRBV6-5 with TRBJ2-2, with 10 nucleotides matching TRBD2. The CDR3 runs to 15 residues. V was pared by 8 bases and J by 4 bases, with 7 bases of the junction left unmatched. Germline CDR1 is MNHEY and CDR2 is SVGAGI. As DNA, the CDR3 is TGTGCCAGCCGGCCGGGACTAGCGAGCACCGGGGAGCTGTTTTTT. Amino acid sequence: CASRPGLASTGELFF.

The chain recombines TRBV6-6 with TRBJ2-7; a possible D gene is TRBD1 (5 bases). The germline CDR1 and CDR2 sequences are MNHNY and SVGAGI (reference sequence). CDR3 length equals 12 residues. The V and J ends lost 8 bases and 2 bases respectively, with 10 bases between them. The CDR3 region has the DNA TGTGCCAGCGGTAAAGGGGCCTACGAGCAGTACTTC. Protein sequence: CASGKGAYEQYF.

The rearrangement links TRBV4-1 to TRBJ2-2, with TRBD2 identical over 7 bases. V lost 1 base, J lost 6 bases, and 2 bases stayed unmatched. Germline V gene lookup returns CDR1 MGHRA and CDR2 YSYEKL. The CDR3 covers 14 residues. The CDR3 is CASSQVGGSGELFF. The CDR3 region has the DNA TGCGCCAGCAGCCAAGTGGGAGGGTCCGGGGAGCTGTTTTTT.

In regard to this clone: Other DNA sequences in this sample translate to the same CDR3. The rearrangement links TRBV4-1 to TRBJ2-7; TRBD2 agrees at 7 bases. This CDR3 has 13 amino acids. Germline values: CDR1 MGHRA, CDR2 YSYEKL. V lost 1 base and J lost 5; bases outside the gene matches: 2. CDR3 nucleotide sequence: TGCGCCAGCAGCCAAGTTGGGAGGGACGAGCAGTACTTC. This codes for CASSQVGRDEQYF.

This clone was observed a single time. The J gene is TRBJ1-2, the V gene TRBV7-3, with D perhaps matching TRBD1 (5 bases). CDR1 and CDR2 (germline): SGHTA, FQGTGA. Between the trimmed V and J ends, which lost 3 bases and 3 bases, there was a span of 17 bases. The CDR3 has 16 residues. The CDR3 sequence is CASSFGGGPPYYGYTF. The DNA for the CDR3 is TGTGCCAGCAGCTTTGGCGGGGGACCCCCATACTATGGCTACACCTTC.

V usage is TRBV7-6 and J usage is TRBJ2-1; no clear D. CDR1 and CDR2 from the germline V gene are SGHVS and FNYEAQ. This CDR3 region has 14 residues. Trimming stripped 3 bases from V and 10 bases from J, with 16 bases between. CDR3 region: CASSLVAGPIEQFF. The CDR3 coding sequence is TGTGCCAGCAGCTTGGTTGCAGGCCCTATCGAGCAGTTCTTC.

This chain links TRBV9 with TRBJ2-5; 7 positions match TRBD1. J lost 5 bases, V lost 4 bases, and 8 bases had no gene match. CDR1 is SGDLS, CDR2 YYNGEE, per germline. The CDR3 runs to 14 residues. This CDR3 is CASSRQGGGETQYF. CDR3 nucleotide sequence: TGTGCCAGCAGCCGACAGGGTGGGGGTGAGACCCAGTACTTC.

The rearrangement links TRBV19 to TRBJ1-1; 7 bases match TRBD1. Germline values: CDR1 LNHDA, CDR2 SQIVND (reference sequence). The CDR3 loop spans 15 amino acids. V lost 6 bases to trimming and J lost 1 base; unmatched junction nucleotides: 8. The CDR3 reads CASRPRDRKNTEAFF. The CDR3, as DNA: TGTGCCAGTAGGCCACGGGACAGAAAGAACACTGAAGCTTTCTTT.

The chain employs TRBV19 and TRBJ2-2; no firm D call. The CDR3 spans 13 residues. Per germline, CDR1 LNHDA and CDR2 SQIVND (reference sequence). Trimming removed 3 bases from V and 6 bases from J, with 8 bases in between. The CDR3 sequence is CASSINQAGELFF. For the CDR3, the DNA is TGTGCCAGTAGTATTAACCAGGCCGGGGAGCTGTTTTTT.

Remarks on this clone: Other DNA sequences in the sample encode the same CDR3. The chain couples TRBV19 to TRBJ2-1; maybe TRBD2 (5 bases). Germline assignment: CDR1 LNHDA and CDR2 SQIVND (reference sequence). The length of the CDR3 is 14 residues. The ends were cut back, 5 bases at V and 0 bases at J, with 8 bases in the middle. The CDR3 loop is CASSLASSYNEQFF. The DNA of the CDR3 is TGTGCCAGTAGTTTAGCGAGCTCCTACAATGAGCAGTTCTTC.

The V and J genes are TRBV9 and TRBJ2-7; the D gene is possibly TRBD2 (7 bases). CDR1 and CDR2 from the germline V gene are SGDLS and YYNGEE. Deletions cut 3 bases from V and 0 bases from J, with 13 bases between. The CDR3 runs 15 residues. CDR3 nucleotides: TGTGCCAGCAGCGAGGGAGGGGGTTCCTCCTACGAGCAGTACTTC. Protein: CASSEGGGSSYEQYF.

The CDR3 nucleotides read TGTGCCAGCAGTGAACCCGACAGGGCACCCTTTTTTGAGCAGTTCTTC. Encoded protein: CASSEPDRAPFFEQFF. The chain uses TRBV2 and TRBJ2-1, with TRBD1 identical over 7 bases. Looked up from germline, CDR1 is SNHLY and CDR2 is FYNNEI. Trimming removed 2 bases from V and 9 bases from J; junction bases left unmatched: 13. The CDR3 spans 16 residues.

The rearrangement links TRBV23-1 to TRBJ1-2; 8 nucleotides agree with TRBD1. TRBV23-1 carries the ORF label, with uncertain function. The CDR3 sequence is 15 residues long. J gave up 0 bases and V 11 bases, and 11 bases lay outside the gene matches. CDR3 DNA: TGCGCCCGCGATGGGACAGGTTGGACTAACTATGGCTACACCTTC. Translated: CARDGTGWTNYGYTF.

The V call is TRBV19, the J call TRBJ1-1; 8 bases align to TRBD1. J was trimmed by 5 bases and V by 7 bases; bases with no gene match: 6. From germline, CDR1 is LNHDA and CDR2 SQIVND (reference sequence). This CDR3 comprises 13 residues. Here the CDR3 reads CASNLDRGTEAFF. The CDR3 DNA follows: TGTGCCAGTAACCTCGACAGGGGAACTGAAGCTTTCTTT.

Written as DNA, the CDR3 is TGTGCCAGCAGCGGACAGGGGGCAGGCACAGATACGCAGTATTTT. Encoded protein: CASSGQGAGTDTQYF. This rearrangement joins TRBV5-4 to TRBJ2-3, with 11 bases identical to TRBD1. The germline V gene has CDR1 SGHNT and CDR2 YYREEE (reference sequence). The junction had 2 bases not matched to a gene; V was cut back by 4 bases and J by 1 base. The length of the CDR3 is 15 residues.

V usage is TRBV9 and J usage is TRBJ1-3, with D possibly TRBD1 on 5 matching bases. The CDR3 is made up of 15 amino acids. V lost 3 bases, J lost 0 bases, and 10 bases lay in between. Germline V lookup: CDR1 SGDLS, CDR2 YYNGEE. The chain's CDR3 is CASSDRGLSGNTIYF. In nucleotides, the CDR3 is TGTGCCAGCAGCGACCGGGGACTCTCTGGAAACACCATATATTTT. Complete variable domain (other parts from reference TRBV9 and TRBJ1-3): DSGVTQTPKHLITATGQRVTLRCSPRSGDLSVYWYQQSLDQGLQFLIQYYNGEERAKGNILERFSAQQFPDLHSELNLSSLELGDSALYFCASSDRGLSGNTIYFGEGSWLTVV.

The CDR3 DNA is TGTGCCAGCAGTTTTGGTCAGGGCTACAATGAGCAGTTCTTC. This sequence encodes CASSFGQGYNEQFF. The chain combines TRBV28 with TRBJ2-1; tentatively, D is TRBD1 (5 bases). Germline values: CDR1 MDHEN, CDR2 SYDVKM. The CDR3 contains 14 residues. The V end was cut by 3 bases, the J end by 3 bases, with 9 bases between.

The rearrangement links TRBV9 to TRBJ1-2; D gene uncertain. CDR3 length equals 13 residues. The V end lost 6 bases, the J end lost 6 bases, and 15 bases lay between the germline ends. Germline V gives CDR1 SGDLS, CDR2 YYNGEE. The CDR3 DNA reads TGTGCCAGCACCTTTACTGGAGGCCATGGCTACACCTTC. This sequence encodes CASTFTGGHGYTF.

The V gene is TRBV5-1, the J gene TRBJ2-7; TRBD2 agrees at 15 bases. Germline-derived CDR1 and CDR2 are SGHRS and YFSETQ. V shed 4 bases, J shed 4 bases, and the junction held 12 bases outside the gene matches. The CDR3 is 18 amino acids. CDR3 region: CASSPRKPGLAGGYEQYF. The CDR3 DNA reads TGCGCCAGCAGCCCAAGAAAACCGGGACTAGCGGGAGGTTACGAGCAGTACTTC.

The CDR3 reads CASSATWTSGSGEQFF. In nucleotides, the CDR3 is TGTGCCAGCAGCGCCACCTGGACTAGCGGGTCCGGTGAGCAGTTCTTC. This chain links TRBV5-6 with TRBJ2-1, with TRBD2 matching 11 bases. The junction had 12 bases not matched to a gene; V was cut back by 4 bases and J by 9 bases. Germline V lookup: CDR1 SGHDT, CDR2 YYEEEE. This CDR3 has 16 residues.

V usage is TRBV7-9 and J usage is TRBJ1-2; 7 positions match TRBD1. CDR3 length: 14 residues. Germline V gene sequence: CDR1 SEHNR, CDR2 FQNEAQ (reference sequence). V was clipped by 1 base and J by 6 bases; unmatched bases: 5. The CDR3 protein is CASSLGTGKDGYTF. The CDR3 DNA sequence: TGTGCCAGCAGCTTAGGGACAGGAAAGGATGGCTACACCTTC.

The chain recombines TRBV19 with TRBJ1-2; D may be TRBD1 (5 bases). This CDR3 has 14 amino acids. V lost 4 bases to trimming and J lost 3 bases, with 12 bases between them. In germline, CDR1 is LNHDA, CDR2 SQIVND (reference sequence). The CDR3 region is CASSRHRYHYGYTF. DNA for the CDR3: TGTGCCAGTAGTAGGCACAGGTATCACTATGGCTACACCTTC.

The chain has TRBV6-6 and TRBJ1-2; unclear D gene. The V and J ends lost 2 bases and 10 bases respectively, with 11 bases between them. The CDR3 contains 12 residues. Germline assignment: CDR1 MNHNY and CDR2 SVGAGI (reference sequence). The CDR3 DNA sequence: TGTGCCAGCAGTTACGTGAGGTCAAACTACACCTTC. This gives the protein CASSYVRSNYTF.

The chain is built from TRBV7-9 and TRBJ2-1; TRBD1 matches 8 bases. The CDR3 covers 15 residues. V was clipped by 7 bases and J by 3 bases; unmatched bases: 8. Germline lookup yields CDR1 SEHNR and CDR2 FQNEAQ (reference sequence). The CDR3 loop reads CASTASTGGYNEQFF. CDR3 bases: TGTGCCAGCACCGCTAGCACAGGGGGCTACAATGAGCAGTTCTTC. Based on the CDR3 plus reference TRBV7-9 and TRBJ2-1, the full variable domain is DTGVSQNPRHKITKRGQNVTFRCDPISEHNRLYWYRQTLGQGPEFLTYFQNEAQLEKSRLLSDRFSAERPKGSFSTLEIQRTEQGDSAMYLCASTASTGGYNEQFFGPGTRLTVL.